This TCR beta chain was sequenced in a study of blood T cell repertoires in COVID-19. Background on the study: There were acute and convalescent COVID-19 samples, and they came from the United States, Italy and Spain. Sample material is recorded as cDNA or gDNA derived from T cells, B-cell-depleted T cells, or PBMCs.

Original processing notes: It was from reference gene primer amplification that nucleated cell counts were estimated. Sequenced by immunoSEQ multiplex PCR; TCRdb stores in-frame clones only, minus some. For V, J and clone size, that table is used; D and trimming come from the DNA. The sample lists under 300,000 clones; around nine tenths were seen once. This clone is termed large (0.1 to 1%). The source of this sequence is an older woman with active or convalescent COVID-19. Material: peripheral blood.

CDR3 bases: TGTGCCAGCAGCGAGACAAATCAGATTTTCTCTGGCTACACCTTC. Encoded protein: CASSETNQIFSGYTF. This chain links TRBV13 with TRBJ1-2; D remains unclear. The CDR3 runs 15 residues. Trimming pared 5 bases from V and 7 bases from J, leaving 20 bases between. Germline assignment: CDR1 PRHDT and CDR2 FYEKMQ (reference sequence).